Shown below are 17 T cell receptor beta chains from a single sample sequenced in a study of breast tumors, draining lymph nodes, adjacent tissues (dated by TCRdb to about 2016). Library generation was performed with multiplex PCR. Sequencing used an Illumina HiSeq 2000. TCRdb reworked the public reads: Q25 trimming with fastp, MiXCR clone assembly, productive beta chains retained. Each CDR3 protein appears once, grouped with its most common genes and DNA. In all, the sample holds 17,000 or so distinct CDR3 sequences, and just under 45% of those were seen once. The ten largest clones capture 10% to 15% of the sample. Input material: tumor-adjacent breast tissue. The receptors derive from a female donor with breast cancer. Some clones in this sample may be carry-over from other donors' samples.

By its share, this clonotype is medium-sized. V and J are TRBV5-1 and TRBJ1-5; the D gene is possibly TRBD1 (5 bases). V was trimmed by 3 bases and J by 3 bases, leaving 10 bases between them. This CDR3 spans 14 amino acids. Germline V lookup: CDR1 SGHRS, CDR2 YFSETQ. This chain's CDR3 is CASSYGDPNQPQHF. In nucleotides, the CDR3 is TGCGCCAGCAGCTACGGGGACCCCAATCAGCCCCAGCATTTT.

The rearrangement links TRBV4-1 to TRBJ2-3; 9 bases agree with TRBD2. J was trimmed by 2 bases and V by 1 base; bases with no gene match: 1. Per germline, CDR1 MGHRA and CDR2 YSYEKL. This CDR3 has 15 amino acids. The CDR3 reads CASSQVAGATDTQYF. The CDR3 DNA reads as TGCGCCAGCAGCCAAGTAGCGGGGGCCACAGATACGCAGTATTTT.

In this sample, this clonotype turned up many times. The chain employs TRBV11-2 and TRBJ1-1, with D unclear. The V and J ends lost 5 bases and 1 base respectively, with 11 bases between them. The CDR3 covers 14 residues. CDR1 SGHAT and CDR2 FQNNGV come from the germline V gene. CDR3 in amino acids: CASSRLGGNTEAFF. CDR3 DNA sequence: TGTGCCAGCAGCCGCCTGGGAGGGAACACTGAAGCTTTCTTT.

The DNA of the CDR3 is TGTGCCAGCAGTGAAGAGGCTAGCGTGACCCCCGGGACTAGCTCTTGGGAGCAGTACTTC. Amino acid sequence: CASSEEASVTPGTSSWEQYF. The rearrangement uses TRBV2 and TRBJ2-7; the match to TRBD2 covers 9 bases. After removal of 1 base from V and 7 bases from J, the junction contained 23 bases not matched to a gene. The CDR3 sequence is 20 residues long. Germline-derived CDR1 and CDR2 are SNHLY and FYNNEI.

V gene TRBV7-2 combines with J gene TRBJ1-6; 11 bases align to TRBD1. Germline V gene lookup returns CDR1 SGHTA and CDR2 FQGNSA. The CDR3 is 15 residues long. V lost 4 bases to trimming and J lost 7 bases; unmatched junction nucleotides: 3. CDR3 protein: CASSYGQGANSPLHF. The CDR3 coding sequence is TGTGCCAGCAGCTACGGACAGGGGGCAAATTCACCCCTCCACTTT.

The V call is TRBV11-3, the J call TRBJ2-3; 7 bases fit TRBD2. V shed 5 bases, J shed 1 base, and the junction held 9 bases outside the gene matches. The CDR3 is made up of 16 amino acids. From germline, CDR1 is SGHNT and CDR2 YENEEA. The CDR3 sequence: CASSLWELAGTDTQYF. The CDR3 DNA is TGTGCCAGCAGCCTGTGGGAGCTAGCGGGCACAGATACGCAGTATTTT.

This clonotype has a count of ten or more. The genes are TRBV19 and TRBJ2-1, with D maybe TRBD1 (6 bases). This CDR3 region has 15 residues. The germline V gene has CDR1 LNHDA and CDR2 SQIVND (reference sequence). V lost 5 bases and J lost 9, with 20 bases in between. Written as DNA, the CDR3 is TGTGCCAGTAGTGTGACAGGTTCTACCGGCGGTGAGCAGTTCTTC. It codes for CASSVTGSTGGEQFF.

This clonotype has just one count. The chain carries TRBV12-3 or TRBV12-4 and TRBJ2-7; TRBD1 aligns across 10 bases. J was trimmed by 5 bases and V by 6 bases; bases with no gene match: 7. There are 14 residues in the CDR3. The CDR3 region has the DNA TGTGCCAGCAGCAACAGGACAGGGGGGCACGAGCAGTACTTC. Translating it yields CASSNRTGGHEQYF.

The gene calls are TRBV7-9 and TRBJ2-2; D uncertain. Germline assignment: CDR1 SEHNR and CDR2 FQNEAQ (reference sequence). The CDR3 spans 15 residues. Trimming shortened V by 3 bases and J by 5 bases, and 13 bases separated the two germline ends. CDR3 DNA: TGTGCCAGCAGCTTCCGGGTCAGTGGGACCGGGGAGCTGTTTTTT. Translated, it gives CASSFRVSGTGELFF.

V and J are TRBV18 and TRBJ1-4; D unclear. The CDR3 has 16 amino acids. Germline V lookup: CDR1 KGHSH, CDR2 LQKENI. With 2 bases removed from V and 5 bases from J, the gap between germline ends came to 15 bases. CDR3 region: CASSPAPVKRNEKLFF. The CDR3 DNA follows: TGTGCCAGCTCACCAGCTCCCGTAAAGAGGAATGAAAAACTGTTTTTT.

In this sample, this clonotype turned up many times. The chain uses TRBV19 and TRBJ1-5; D gene uncertain. CDR3 length equals 13 residues. Germline V gene sequence: CDR1 LNHDA, CDR2 SQIVND (reference sequence). Trimming cost V 5 bases and J 3 bases, with 8 bases left between them. The CDR3 bases are TGTGCCAGTAGTCCCCGGGCCAATCAGCCCCAGCATTTT. This sequence encodes CASSPRANQPQHF.

For this clonotype: Germline is not matched at one junction end, which may reflect a read error. This chain links TRBV20-1 with TRBJ2-1, with D maybe TRBD1 (6 bases). Germline V gives CDR1 DFQATT, CDR2 SNEGSKA (reference sequence). The CDR3 contains 11 residues. The CDR3 coding sequence is TGCAGTGCACCACAGGGAACTGAGCAGTCCTTC. Its translation: CSAPQGTEQSF.

This clonotype has ten or more counts. A much bigger clone sits one base away, suggesting this may be a read error. The J gene is TRBJ2-5, the V gene TRBV29-1, with a weak D call TRBD2 (5 bases). The germline V gene encodes CDR1 SQVTM and CDR2 ANQGSEA. This CDR3 region has 14 residues. The CDR3 nucleotides are TGCAGCGCTGAAAGCCGGGAAACCAAAGAGACCCAGTACTTC. It encodes CSAESRETKETQYF.

V and J are TRBV2 and TRBJ1-2; 12 nucleotides align to TRBD1. J lost 7 bases, V lost 7 bases, and 4 bases had no gene match. The CDR3 is made up of 13 amino acids. Per the germline V gene, CDR1 is SNHLY and CDR2 is FYNNEI. The CDR3 sequence: CASTGTGGTGYTF. Written as DNA, the CDR3 is TGTGCCAGCACCGGGACAGGGGGCACTGGCTACACCTTC.

As to this clonotype: Mismatch with germline at one junction end may stem from a read error. This chain joins TRBV12-3 or TRBV12-4 and TRBJ2-7; TRBD1 is a possible D gene (6 bases). This CDR3 is built from 14 residues. The CDR3 DNA reads as TGTGCTGGCAGCAGTTTGGACAGAGGGTACGAGCGGTACTTC. This encodes CAGSSLDRGYERYF.

This rearrangement joins TRBV4-3 to TRBJ1-2; a possible D gene is TRBD1 (5 bases). V lost 1 base and J 2 bases, leaving 8 bases between the germline ends. The CDR3 covers 14 residues. CDR1 is LGHNA, CDR2 YSLEER, per germline. CDR3 DNA sequence: TGCGCCAGCAGCCAAGGGGAGGGGAACTATGGCTACACCTTC. This encodes CASSQGEGNYGYTF.

The chain combines TRBV7-9 with TRBJ1-4; the D is unclear. CDR3 length: 13 residues. Germline-derived CDR1 and CDR2 are SEHNR and FQNEAQ (reference sequence). V lost 6 bases and J lost 7, with 12 bases in between. As DNA, the CDR3 is TGTGCCAGCAGTAAAGTAAATAGTGAAAAACTGTTTTTT. As protein: CASSKVNSEKLFF.